The present entry profiles one T cell receptor beta chain with its context. Its cognate antigen is unknown. RNA transcripts provided the source from which TCR beta CDR3 regions were amplified. When the TCR CDR3 underwent first-round RT-PCR, the HTBI primer set was used. Each CDR3 protein gets one entry after TCRdb re-called the multiplex PCR reads with MiXCR. The repertoire holds roughly 600,000 distinct CDR3 sequences, with roughly 14% as singletons. Diagnosis relied on clinical symptoms, serum thyroxine and TRAb, thyroid ultrasound and orbital computed tomography. The CDR3 loop spans 14 amino acids. Germline CDR1 reads MRHNA; CDR2 reads SNTAGT. V dropped 7 bases and J dropped 7 bases, with 19 bases sitting between them. The sample is drawn from a study of T cells in Graves' hyperthyroidism and ophthalmopathy. At the level of the study: Peripheral blood was acquired at first diagnosis, ahead of any therapy whatsoever.

Study-wide results and caveats: A model using 13 V-J features told ophthalmopathy apart from stable hyperthyroidism.

The source material was blood. The TCR was taken from a woman in her forties or fifties with Graves' ophthalmopathy. This chain uses TRBV6-4 with TRBJ1-1, with D possibly matching TRBD1 (5 bases). For the CDR3, the DNA is TGTGCCAGCACCGAAGTTTTAGGGACGGGTGAAGCTTTCTTT. It specifies CASTEVLGTGEAFF.